Listed below are T cell receptor beta chains from one sample, sequenced in a study of cytomegalovirus exposure and HLA in healthy donors. The repertoire was sequenced with immunoSEQ multiplex PCR; TCRdb's copy has only in-frame clones and lacks some. This sample yields roughly 170,000 clones, of which around four fifths are seen a single time; 1.4% belongs to the top ten. Material for sequencing was PBMCs. The receptors stem from a woman between 25 and 40 years old in good health and CMV-seropositive. CDR3s include the opening cysteine and the closing phenylalanine or tryptophan. The D gene is left open where the match is weak. Clone size is shown for a subset of rows, as once, few, many or a class of expanded clone.

>TRBV7-2|NA|TRBJ1-2|NA
CASSPREGLYGYTF
TGTGCCAGCAGCCCGAGGGAGGGACTGTATGGCTACACCTTC
>TRBV30|NA|TRBJ1-5|NA
CAWSSQGRWGNQPQHF
TGTGCCTGGAGTAGCCAGGGCCGATGGGGCAATCAGCCCCAGCATTTT
>TRBV19|TRBD1|TRBJ1-1|NA
CASSITGVSEAFF
TGTGCCAGTAGCATTACAGGGGTTTCTGAAGCTTTCTTT
>TRBV10-3|NA|TRBJ2-7|once
CATALSSYEQYF
TGTGCCACCGCCCTGAGCTCCTACGAGCAGTACTTC
>TRBV14|TRBD1|TRBJ2-1|NA
CASSQGGTGGASYNEQFF
TGTGCCAGCAGCCAAGGCGGGACAGGGGGCGCGTCCTACAATGAGCAGTTCTTC
>TRBV27|TRBD1|TRBJ2-7|NA
CASSLNRGYYEQYF
TGTGCCAGCAGTTTAAACAGGGGGTATTACGAGCAGTACTTC
>TRBV23-1|TRBD1|TRBJ2-1|few
CASTFPGTEVDEQFF
TGCGCCAGCACCTTTCCCGGGACAGAAGTCGATGAGCAGTTCTTC
>TRBV21-1|NA|TRBJ2-1|NA
CASSKRTSVGNEQFF
TGTGCCAGCAGCAAGAGGACTAGCGTTGGGAATGAGCAGTTCTTC
>TRBV27|NA|TRBJ2-3|NA
CASSLLAVSTDTQYF
TGTGCCAGCAGTTTATTAGCTGTTAGCACAGATACGCAGTATTTT
>TRBV28|TRBD1|TRBJ2-6|NA
CASSAIQGGANVLTF
TGTGCCAGCAGTGCGATACAGGGGGGGGCCAACGTCCTGACTTTC
>TRBV20-1|NA|TRBJ2-7|few
CSASQGGEQYF
TGCAGTGCTTCACAGGGGGGGGAGCAGTACTTC
>TRBV7-9|TRBD2|TRBJ2-1|few
CASSPPGSGRYNEQFF
TGTGCCAGCAGCCCGCCGGGAAGCGGGAGGTACAATGAGCAGTTCTTC
>TRBV5-1|TRBD1|TRBJ2-1|few
CASSMGQASYNEQFF
TGCGCCAGCAGCATGGGACAGGCATCCTACAATGAGCAGTTCTTC
>TRBV10-3|NA|TRBJ2-2|NA
CAITDRTLNTGELFF
TGTGCCATCACCGATCGGACACTGAACACCGGGGAGCTGTTTTTT
>TRBV14|NA|TRBJ2-2|NA
CASSQRSADTGELFF
TGTGCCAGCAGCCAAAGGAGCGCCGACACCGGGGAGCTGTTTTTT
>TRBV2|NA|TRBJ1-1|NA
CASSELREGAFF
TGTGCCAGCAGTGAACTGAGGGAGGGAGCTTTCTTT
>TRBV11-3|TRBD1|TRBJ1-1|NA
CASSLVGQANTEAFF
TGTGCCAGCAGCTTAGTGGGACAGGCGAACACTGAAGCTTTCTTT
>TRBV30|TRBD1|TRBJ2-5|NA
CAWSVRDRVRGTQYF
TGTGCCTGGAGTGTGCGGGACAGGGTCAGGGGGACCCAGTACTTC
>TRBV19|NA|TRBJ2-3|NA
CATSKPGTGTDTQYF
TGTGCCACCTCCAAACCGGGCACAGGGACAGATACGCAGTATTTT
>TRBV14|TRBD2|TRBJ2-3|NA
CASSQDIGLAGEGDTQYF
TGTGCCAGCAGCCAAGATATCGGCCTAGCGGGAGAAGGAGATACGCAGTATTTT
>TRBV30|NA|TRBJ1-1|NA
CAWSVAVNTEAFF
TGTGCCTGGAGTGTTGCAGTTAACACTGAAGCTTTCTTT
>TRBV7-2|NA|TRBJ2-5|NA
CASSLGGGDKTQYF
TGTGCCAGCAGCTTAGGCGGTGGGGACAAGACCCAGTACTTC
>TRBV10-1|NA|TRBJ1-5|few
CADLYRAYSNQPQHF
TGCGCCGACCTTTACAGGGCATATAGCAATCAGCCCCAGCATTTT
>TRBV5-1|TRBD2|TRBJ2-5|NA
CASATGRGLAGEETQYF
TGCGCCAGCGCAACCGGAAGGGGACTAGCGGGAGAAGAGACCCAGTACTTC
>TRBV27|TRBD1|TRBJ1-1|NA
CASSLQGGEAFF
TGTGCCAGCAGTTTACAAGGGGGCGAAGCTTTCTTT
>TRBV19|TRBD1|TRBJ2-1|few
CASSPRQGTHNEQFF
TGTGCCAGTAGTCCACGACAGGGGACACACAATGAGCAGTTCTTC
>TRBV4-2|NA|TRBJ2-1|NA
CASSQDPSNSYNEQFF
TGTGCCAGCAGCCAAGATCCGAGTAACTCCTACAATGAGCAGTTCTTC
>TRBV2|TRBD2|TRBJ2-1|NA
CASSEVPAGVEQFF
TGTGCCAGCAGTGAGGTTCCAGCGGGAGTAGAGCAGTTCTTC
>TRBV11-2|NA|TRBJ2-7|NA
CASSQGTDRTLDEQYF
TGTGCCAGCAGCCAGGGAACAGATAGAACTCTGGACGAGCAGTACTTC
>TRBV7-2|NA|TRBJ2-7|few
CASSFNYEQYF
TGTGCCAGCAGCTTTAACTACGAGCAGTACTTC
>TRBV19|NA|TRBJ2-7|NA
CASSISPGSHYEQYF
TGTGCCAGTAGTATCTCACCCGGGTCCCACTACGAGCAGTACTTC
>TRBV6-1|TRBD1|TRBJ2-5|few
CASSVGDRGGQTQYF
TGTGCCAGCAGTGTTGGGGACAGGGGGGGACAGACCCAGTACTTC
>TRBV11-3|NA|TRBJ2-7|NA
CASSRWHQGGASYEQYF
TGTGCCAGCAGCCGTTGGCATCAGGGGGGCGCGTCCTACGAGCAGTACTTC
>TRBV11-2|TRBD1|TRBJ1-2|NA
CASSDGQGLYGYTF
TGTGCCAGCAGCGACGGACAGGGACTTTATGGCTACACCTTC
>TRBV7-2|NA|TRBJ2-7|NA
CASSSIRGGYEQYF
TGTGCCAGCAGCTCAATCAGGGGTGGCTACGAGCAGTACTTC
>TRBV28|NA|TRBJ1-5|NA
CASRGVPVGNQPQHF
TGTGCCAGTCGGGGGGTGCCAGTCGGCAATCAGCCCCAGCATTTT
>TRBV4-3|TRBD2|TRBJ2-7|few
CASSREAGGGDEQYF
TGCGCCAGCAGCAGAGAAGCGGGGGGAGGGGACGAGCAGTACTTC